The 21 T cell receptor beta chains given below trace back to one sample, sequenced in a study of regulatory T cells. Primers: 52 TRBV forward and 13 TRBJ reverse. This table comes from immunoSEQ multiplex PCR, and its TCRdb copy is limited to in-frame clones, with some not included. The data show some 21,000 clones, 93% seen once. Material for sequencing was CD8+ T cells sorted from blood. Source of these receptors: a child under 10 years old with CD3G deficiency.

The table lists this clone with a count of one. The chain employs TRBV28 and TRBJ2-2; D unresolved. Germline V gene sequence: CDR1 MDHEN, CDR2 SYDVKM. There are 12 residues in the CDR3. V lost 6 bases to trimming and J lost 4 bases, with 6 bases between them. The CDR3, as DNA: TGTGCCAGCAGCCTGGCCACCGGGGAGCTGTTTTTT. This sequence encodes CASSLATGELFF.

The chain is built from TRBV7-9 and TRBJ2-1; TRBD1 agrees at 7 bases. Germline V CDR1 and CDR2: SEHNR, FQNEAQ (reference sequence). The ends lost 0 bases at V and 7 bases at J; junction bases unmatched: 3. The CDR3 has 14 amino acids. CDR3 amino acids: CASSLATGVNEQFF. The CDR3 region has the DNA TGTGCCAGCAGCTTAGCCACAGGGGTAAATGAGCAGTTCTTC.

The rearrangement joins TRBV11-2 to TRBJ2-2; D not certain. The CDR3 runs to 14 residues. V was pared by 3 bases and J by 4 bases, with 9 bases between. Germline V gene data show CDR1 as SGHAT and CDR2 as FQNNGV. The CDR3 here is CASSFLATTGELFF. CDR3 nucleotide sequence: TGTGCCAGCAGCTTTCTGGCGACCACCGGGGAGCTGTTTTTT.

This clone has just one count. This chain joins TRBV7-6 and TRBJ2-3; 9 bases map to TRBD1. The J segment lost 1 base and the V segment lost 5 bases, leaving 1 base of the junction unmatched. The CDR3 runs to 14 residues. The germline V gene encodes CDR1 SGHVS and CDR2 FNYEAQ. CDR3 residues: CASSRQGGTDTQYF. Written as DNA, the CDR3 is TGTGCCAGCAGCAGACAGGGGGGCACAGATACGCAGTATTTT.

The chain is built from TRBV27 and TRBJ1-1; the D is unclear. CDR3 length: 16 residues. Trimming shortened V by 0 bases and J by 4 bases, and 15 bases separated the two germline ends. Germline CDR1 is MNHEY and CDR2 is SMNVEV (reference sequence). CDR3 protein: CASSLSSPVGFTEAFF. CDR3 bases: TGTGCCAGCAGTTTATCTTCACCGGTGGGGTTCACTGAAGCTTTCTTT.

The chain links TRBV28 to TRBJ2-5; D gene ambiguous. CDR1 and CDR2 from the germline V gene are MDHEN and SYDVKM. This CDR3 has 15 amino acids. V shed 2 bases and J shed 1 base, with 11 bases lying between them. In DNA form, the CDR3 reads TGTGCCAGCAGTTTACACCCTAGAACCCAAGAGACCCAGTACTTC. This codes for CASSLHPRTQETQYF.

The chain is built from TRBV28 and TRBJ2-7, with 10 positions matching TRBD2. In germline, CDR1 is MDHEN, CDR2 SYDVKM. V gave up 2 bases and J gave up 6 bases; unmatched junction bases: 7. This CDR3 spans 15 amino acids. The CDR3 DNA is TGTGCCAGCAGTTTAGCGGCTAGCGGGAGAATCGAGCAGTACTTC. It specifies CASSLAASGRIEQYF.

The J gene is TRBJ1-6, the V gene TRBV28, with D unclear. The CDR3 has 14 residues. V was shortened by 3 bases and J by 7 bases, with 10 bases between the two germline ends. Germline V lookup: CDR1 MDHEN, CDR2 SYDVKM. CDR3 loop: CASSLAGRNSPLHF. The CDR3 nucleotides are TGTGCCAGCAGTTTGGCTGGCCGCAATTCACCCCTCCACTTT.

The V gene is TRBV6-1, the J gene TRBJ2-7, with D possibly being TRBD2 (5 bases). Deletions cut 4 bases from V and 4 bases from J, with 14 bases between. CDR3 length: 14 residues. CDR1 MNHNS and CDR2 SASEGT come from the germline V gene. Written as DNA, the CDR3 is TGTGCCAGCAGTGTGGAGCAGGCGGGTTACGAGCAGTACTTC. It yields the protein CASSVEQAGYEQYF.

This sequence joins TRBV5-1 and TRBJ2-6; TRBD2 might be the D (7 bases). This CDR3 has 15 residues. V dropped 6 bases and J dropped 2 bases, with 12 bases sitting between them. Germline CDR1 and CDR2: SGHRS and YFSETQ. The CDR3 nucleotides are TGCGCCAGCACTTCGGGGGGCCCTGGGGCCAACGTCCTGACTTTC. Protein sequence: CASTSGGPGANVLTF.

The V gene is TRBV6-1, the J gene TRBJ1-4, with D possibly being TRBD1 (6 bases). The ends were cut back, 4 bases at V and 5 bases at J, with 14 bases in the middle. Germline-derived CDR1 and CDR2 are MNHNS and SASEGT. The CDR3 has 15 residues. As DNA, the CDR3 is TGTGCCAGCAGTGGGGGACCAACAGGGAATGAAAAACTGTTTTTT. The encoded protein is CASSGGPTGNEKLFF.

This chain connects TRBV28 to TRBJ2-7, with 13 bases aligning to TRBD2. The V gene end was trimmed by 6 bases and the J gene end by 2 bases; junction bases not matched to a gene: 4. This CDR3 is 15 amino acids long. The germline CDR1 and CDR2 sequences are MDHEN and SYDVKM. The DNA for the CDR3 is TGTGCCAGCAGCCCAGGACTAGCGGGAGCCTACGAGCAGTACTTC. It specifies CASSPGLAGAYEQYF.

The V and J genes are TRBV28 and TRBJ2-2, with TRBD2 matching over 10 bases. J gave up 6 bases and V 3 bases, and 10 bases lay outside the gene matches. The germline V gene encodes CDR1 MDHEN and CDR2 SYDVKM. This CDR3 has 17 residues. The CDR3 loop is CASSFSRASGSPGELFF. The DNA for the CDR3 is TGTGCCAGCAGTTTTTCGCGGGCTAGCGGGAGTCCCGGGGAGCTGTTTTTT.

The chain joins TRBV4-2 to TRBJ1-6; 11 nucleotides agree with TRBD1. This CDR3 has 16 amino acids. In germline, CDR1 is LGHNA, CDR2 YNFKEQ. V lost 2 bases to trimming and J lost 8 bases; unmatched junction nucleotides: 5. The DNA of the CDR3 is TGTGCCAGCAGCCAAAAGGACAGGGGGCAAGATTCACCCCTCCACTTT. Protein product: CASSQKDRGQDSPLHF.

This chain connects TRBV28 to TRBJ2-2; 10 nucleotides line up with TRBD2. CDR3 length: 16 amino acids. The V gene's germline CDR1 is MDHEN and CDR2 SYDVKM. V was pared by 4 bases and J by 4 bases, with 6 bases of the junction left unmatched. The CDR3 reads CASSWLAGDITGELFF. CDR3 in DNA: TGTGCCAGCAGTTGGCTAGCGGGAGATATCACCGGGGAGCTGTTTTTT.

The chain recombines TRBV28 with TRBJ2-5; maybe TRBD2 (6 bases). CDR3 length: 13 residues. The ends were cut back, 4 bases at V and 3 bases at J, with 9 bases in the middle. Germline values: CDR1 MDHEN, CDR2 SYDVKM. CDR3 DNA: TGTGCCAGCAGTTGGGTAGCGGAAGAGACCCAGTACTTC. Amino acids: CASSWVAEETQYF.

This clone was seen only once. The rearrangement links TRBV4-1 to TRBJ2-3, with unresolved D. This CDR3 region has 12 residues. V was cut by 1 base and J by 6 bases, with 5 bases left in between. Germline CDR1 MGHRA, CDR2 YSYEKL. The chain's CDR3 is CASSQVGDTQYF. The CDR3, as DNA: TGCGCCAGCAGCCAAGTTGGGGATACGCAGTATTTT.

This rearrangement joins TRBV28 to TRBJ2-2; TRBD1 is a possible D gene (5 bases). Germline lookup yields CDR1 MDHEN and CDR2 SYDVKM. The CDR3 covers 14 residues. V was trimmed by 2 bases and J by 7 bases, leaving 11 bases between them. The CDR3 sequence is CASSLRRAYGELFF. DNA for the CDR3: TGTGCCAGCAGTTTACGCAGGGCTTACGGGGAGCTGTTTTTT.

V usage is TRBV5-1 and J usage is TRBJ2-3; D possibly uses TRBD1 or TRBD2 (5 bases each). V dropped 4 bases and J dropped 2 bases, with 20 bases sitting between them. The V gene's germline CDR1 is SGHRS and CDR2 YFSETQ. This CDR3 is built from 17 residues. CDR3 sequence (DNA): TGCGCCAGCAGCCCTATGGGGGTAGGCCAATTCACAGATACGCAGTATTTT. Its translation is CASSPMGVGQFTDTQYF.

The chain has TRBV5-5 and TRBJ2-1; perhaps TRBD2 as D (6 bases). V dropped 1 base and J dropped 5 bases, with 13 bases sitting between them. CDR3 length: 15 amino acids. Germline lookup yields CDR1 SGHKS and CDR2 YYEKEE (reference sequence). The CDR3 sequence is CASSLRGLQNNEQFF. The CDR3 DNA is TGTGCCAGCAGCTTGAGGGGACTTCAGAACAATGAGCAGTTCTTC.

The chain joins TRBV20-1 to TRBJ2-5, with a weak D call TRBD2 (5 bases). This CDR3 contains 11 residues. Germline V lookup: CDR1 DFQATT, CDR2 SNEGSKA (reference sequence). V was clipped by 3 bases and J by 5 bases, with 7 bases between them. CDR3 bases: TGCAGTGCTAGGGAGGTGGAGACCCAGTACTTC. This translates into CSAREVETQYF.